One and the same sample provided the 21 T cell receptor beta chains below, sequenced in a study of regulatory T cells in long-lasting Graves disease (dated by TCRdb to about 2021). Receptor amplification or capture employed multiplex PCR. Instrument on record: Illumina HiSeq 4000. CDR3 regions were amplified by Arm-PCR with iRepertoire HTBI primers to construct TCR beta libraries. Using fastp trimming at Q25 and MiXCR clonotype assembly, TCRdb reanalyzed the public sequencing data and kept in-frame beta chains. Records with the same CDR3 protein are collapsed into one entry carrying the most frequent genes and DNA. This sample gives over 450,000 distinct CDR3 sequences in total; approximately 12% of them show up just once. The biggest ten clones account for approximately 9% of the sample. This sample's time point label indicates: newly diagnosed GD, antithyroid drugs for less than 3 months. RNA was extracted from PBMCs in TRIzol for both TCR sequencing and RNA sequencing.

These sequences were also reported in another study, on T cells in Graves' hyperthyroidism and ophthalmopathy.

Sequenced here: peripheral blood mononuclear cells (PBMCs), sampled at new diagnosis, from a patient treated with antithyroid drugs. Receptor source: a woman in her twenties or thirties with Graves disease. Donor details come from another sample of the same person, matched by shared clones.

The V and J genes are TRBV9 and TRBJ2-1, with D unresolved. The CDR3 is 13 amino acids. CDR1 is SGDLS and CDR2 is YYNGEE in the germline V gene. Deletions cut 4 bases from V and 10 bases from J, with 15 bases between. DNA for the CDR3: TGTGCCAGCAGCCCCCGCCCCGGCCTCGAGCAGTTCTTC. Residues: CASSPRPGLEQFF.

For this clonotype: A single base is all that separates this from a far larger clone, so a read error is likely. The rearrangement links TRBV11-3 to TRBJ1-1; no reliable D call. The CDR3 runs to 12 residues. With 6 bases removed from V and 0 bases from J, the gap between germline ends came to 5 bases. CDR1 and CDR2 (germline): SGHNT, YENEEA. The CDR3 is CASRNMNTEAFF. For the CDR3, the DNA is TGTGCCAGCAGGAACATGAACACTGAAGCTTTCTTT.

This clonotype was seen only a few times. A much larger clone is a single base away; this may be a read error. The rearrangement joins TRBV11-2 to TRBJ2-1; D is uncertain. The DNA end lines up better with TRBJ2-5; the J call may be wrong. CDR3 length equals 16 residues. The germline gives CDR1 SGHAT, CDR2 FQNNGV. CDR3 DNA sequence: TGTGCCTGCAGCTTAGTCGGCGGAGCTCGGGAAGAGACCCAGTACTTC. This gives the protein CACSLVGGAREETQYF.

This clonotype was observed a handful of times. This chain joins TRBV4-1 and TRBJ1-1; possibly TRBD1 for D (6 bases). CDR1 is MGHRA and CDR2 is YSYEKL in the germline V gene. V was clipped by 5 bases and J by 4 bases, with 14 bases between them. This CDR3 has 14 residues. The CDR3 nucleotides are TGCGCCAGCAGCGAGTGGCAGGGGAGCACTGAAGCTTTCTTT. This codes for CASSEWQGSTEAFF.

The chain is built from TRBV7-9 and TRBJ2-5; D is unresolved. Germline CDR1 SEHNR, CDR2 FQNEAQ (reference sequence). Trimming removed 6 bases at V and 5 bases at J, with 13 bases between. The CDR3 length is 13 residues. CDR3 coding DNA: TGTGCCAGCAGTTCGGCTGGGTCGGAGACCCAGTACTTC. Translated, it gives CASSSAGSETQYF.

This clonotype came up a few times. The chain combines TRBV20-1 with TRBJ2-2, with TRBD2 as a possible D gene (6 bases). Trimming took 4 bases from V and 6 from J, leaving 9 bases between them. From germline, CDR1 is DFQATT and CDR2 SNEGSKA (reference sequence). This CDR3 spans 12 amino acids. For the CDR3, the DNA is TGCAGTGCTACCCCGGGGGCCGGGGAGCTGTTTTTT. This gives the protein CSATPGAGELFF.

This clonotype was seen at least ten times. CDR3 amino acids: CASSELLLANTGELFF. The CDR3 DNA reads TGTGCCAGCAGTGAATTACTACTCGCTAACACCGGGGAGCTGTTTTTT. The chain uses TRBV6-2 or TRBV6-3 and TRBJ2-2; D is ambiguous. The V gene's germline CDR1 is MNHEY and CDR2 SVGEGT. The CDR3 is made up of 16 amino acids. The V gene lost 5 bases and the J gene lost 2 bases, with 15 bases spanning the gap.

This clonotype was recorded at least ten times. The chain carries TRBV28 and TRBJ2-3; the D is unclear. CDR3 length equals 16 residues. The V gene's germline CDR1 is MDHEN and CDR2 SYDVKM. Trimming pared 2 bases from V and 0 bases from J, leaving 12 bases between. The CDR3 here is CASSLPFLLSTDTQYF. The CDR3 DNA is TGTGCCAGCAGTTTACCGTTCTTGTTAAGCACAGATACGCAGTATTTT.

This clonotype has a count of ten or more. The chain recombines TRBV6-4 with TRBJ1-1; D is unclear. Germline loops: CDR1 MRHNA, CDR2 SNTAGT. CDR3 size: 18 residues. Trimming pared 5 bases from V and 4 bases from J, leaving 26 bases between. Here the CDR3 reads CASSSPDMRALGSTEAFF. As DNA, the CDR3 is TGTGCCAGCAGTTCCCCCGATATGCGAGCTCTAGGGAGCACTGAAGCTTTCTTT.

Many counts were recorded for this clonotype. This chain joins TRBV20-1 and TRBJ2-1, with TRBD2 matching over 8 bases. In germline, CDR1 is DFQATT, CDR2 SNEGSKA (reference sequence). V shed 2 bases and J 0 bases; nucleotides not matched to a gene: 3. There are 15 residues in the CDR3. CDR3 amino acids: CSARRLAGSYNEQFF. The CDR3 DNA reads TGCAGTGCTAGACGCCTAGCGGGCTCCTACAATGAGCAGTTCTTC.

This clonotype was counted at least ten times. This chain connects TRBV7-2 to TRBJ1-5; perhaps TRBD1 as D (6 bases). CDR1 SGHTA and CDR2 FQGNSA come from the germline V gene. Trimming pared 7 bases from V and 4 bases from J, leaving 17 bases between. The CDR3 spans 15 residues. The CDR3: CASTRGPGENQPQHF. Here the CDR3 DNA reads TGTGCCAGCACCCGAGGGCCAGGGGAGAATCAGCCCCAGCATTTT. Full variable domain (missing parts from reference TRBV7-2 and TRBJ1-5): GAGVSQSPSNKVTEKGKDVELRCDPISGHTALYWYRQSLGQGLEFLIYFQGNSAPDKSGLPSDRFSAERTGGSVSTLTIQRTQQEDSAVYLCASTRGPGENQPQHFGDGTRLSIL.

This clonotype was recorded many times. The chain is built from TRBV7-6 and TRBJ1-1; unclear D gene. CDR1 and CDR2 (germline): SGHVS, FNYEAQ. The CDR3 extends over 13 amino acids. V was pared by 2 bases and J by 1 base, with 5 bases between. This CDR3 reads CASSLMSNTEAFF. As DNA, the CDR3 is TGTGCCAGCAGCTTAATGTCGAACACTGAAGCTTTCTTT.

CDR3 sequence reads: CASSIQGAEAFF. The CDR3 nucleotides read TGTGCCAGTAGTATCCAGGGAGCTGAAGCTTTCTTT. The V call is TRBV19, the J call TRBJ1-1; tentative D call: TRBD1 (5 bases). CDR1 is LNHDA, CDR2 SQIVND, per germline (reference sequence). The V end lost 3 bases, the J end lost 6 bases, and 8 bases lay between the germline ends. The CDR3 runs 12 residues.

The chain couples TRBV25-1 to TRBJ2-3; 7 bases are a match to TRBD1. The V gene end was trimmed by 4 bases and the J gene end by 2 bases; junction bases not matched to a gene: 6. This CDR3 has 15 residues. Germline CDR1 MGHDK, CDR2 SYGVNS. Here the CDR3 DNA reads TGTGCCAGCAGTGGGGGGACAGACACCACAGATACGCAGTATTTT. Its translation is CASSGGTDTTDTQYF.

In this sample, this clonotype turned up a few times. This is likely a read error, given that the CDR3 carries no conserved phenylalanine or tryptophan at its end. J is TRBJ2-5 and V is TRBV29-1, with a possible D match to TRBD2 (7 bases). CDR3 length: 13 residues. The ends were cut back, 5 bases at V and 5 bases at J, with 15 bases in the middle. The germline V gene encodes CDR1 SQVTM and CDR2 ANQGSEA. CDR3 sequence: CSVPRRGGETQYL. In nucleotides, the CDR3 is TGCAGCGTTCCGAGAAGGGGGGGGGAGACCCAGTACCTC.

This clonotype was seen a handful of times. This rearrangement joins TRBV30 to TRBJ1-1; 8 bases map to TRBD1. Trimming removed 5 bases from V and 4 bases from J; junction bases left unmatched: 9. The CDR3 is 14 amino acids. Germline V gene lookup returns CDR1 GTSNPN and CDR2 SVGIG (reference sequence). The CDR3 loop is CAWDPGTGGTEAFF. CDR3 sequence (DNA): TGTGCCTGGGATCCCGGGACAGGAGGCACTGAAGCTTTCTTT.

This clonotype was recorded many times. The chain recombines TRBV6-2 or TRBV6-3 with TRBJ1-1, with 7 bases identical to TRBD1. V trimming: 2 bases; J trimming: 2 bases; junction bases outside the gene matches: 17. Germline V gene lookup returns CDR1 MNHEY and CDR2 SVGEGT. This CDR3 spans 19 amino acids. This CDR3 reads CASSYGGRRQGLSNTEAFF. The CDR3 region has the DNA TGTGCCAGCAGTTACGGGGGTCGTCGACAGGGCCTATCCAACACTGAAGCTTTCTTT.

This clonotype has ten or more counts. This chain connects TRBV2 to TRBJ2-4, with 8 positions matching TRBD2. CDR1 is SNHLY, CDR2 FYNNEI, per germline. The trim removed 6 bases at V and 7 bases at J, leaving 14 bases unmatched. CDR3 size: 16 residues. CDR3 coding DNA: TGTGCCAGCAGCGGAAGGGGAACTAGCGGCCTTAACATTCAGTACTTC. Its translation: CASSGRGTSGLNIQYF. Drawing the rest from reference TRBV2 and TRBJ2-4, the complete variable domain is EPEVTQTPSHQVTQMGQEVILRCVPISNHLYFYWYRQILGQKVEFLVSFYNNEISEKSEIFDDQFSVERPDGSNFTLKIRSTKLEDSAMYFCASSGRGTSGLNIQYFGAGTRLSVL.

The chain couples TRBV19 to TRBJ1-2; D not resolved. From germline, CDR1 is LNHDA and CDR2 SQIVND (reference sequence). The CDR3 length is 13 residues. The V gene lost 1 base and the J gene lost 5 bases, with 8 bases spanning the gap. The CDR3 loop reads CASSIATVYGYTF. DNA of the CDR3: TGTGCCAGTAGTATAGCAACGGTTTATGGCTACACCTTC.

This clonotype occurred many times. DNA of the CDR3: TGTGCCAGCAGTCTCTTTAGCGGGACGAACACCGGGGAGCTGTTTTTT. Protein: CASSLFSGTNTGELFF. V is TRBV2 and J is TRBJ2-2; 8 bases are a match to TRBD2. The CDR3 loop spans 16 amino acids. V shed 5 bases and J 0 bases; nucleotides not matched to a gene: 5. CDR1 and CDR2 from the germline V gene are SNHLY and FYNNEI.

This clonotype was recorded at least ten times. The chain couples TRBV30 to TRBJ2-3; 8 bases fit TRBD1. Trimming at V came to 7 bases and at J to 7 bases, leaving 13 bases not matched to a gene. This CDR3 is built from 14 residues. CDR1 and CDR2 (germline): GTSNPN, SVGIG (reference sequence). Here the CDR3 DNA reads TGTGCCTTGGACACGACAGGGGTGAGAAATACGCAGTATTTT. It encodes CALDTTGVRNTQYF.